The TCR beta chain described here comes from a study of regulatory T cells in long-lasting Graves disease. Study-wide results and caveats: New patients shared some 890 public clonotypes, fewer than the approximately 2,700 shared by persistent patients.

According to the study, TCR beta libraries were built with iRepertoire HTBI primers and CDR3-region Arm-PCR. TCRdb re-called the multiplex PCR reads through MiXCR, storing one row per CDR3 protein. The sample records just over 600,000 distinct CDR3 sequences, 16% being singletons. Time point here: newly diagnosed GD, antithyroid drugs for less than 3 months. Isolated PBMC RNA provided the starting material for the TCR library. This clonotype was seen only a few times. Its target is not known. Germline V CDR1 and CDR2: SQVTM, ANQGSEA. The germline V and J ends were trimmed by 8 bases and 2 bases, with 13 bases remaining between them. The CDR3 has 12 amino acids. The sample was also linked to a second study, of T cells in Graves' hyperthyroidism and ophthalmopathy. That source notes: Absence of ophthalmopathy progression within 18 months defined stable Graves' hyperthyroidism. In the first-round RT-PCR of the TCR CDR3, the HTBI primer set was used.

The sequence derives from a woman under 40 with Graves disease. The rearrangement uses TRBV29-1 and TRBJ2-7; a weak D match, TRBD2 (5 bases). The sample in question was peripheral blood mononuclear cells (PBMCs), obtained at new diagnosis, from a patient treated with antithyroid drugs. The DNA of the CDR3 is TGCAGCCAGCGGACTTTTACCTACGAGCAGTACTTC. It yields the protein CSQRTFTYEQYF.